A selection of T cell receptor beta chains follows, all from one sample in a study of regulatory T cells in long-lasting Graves disease. TCRdb re-derived calls from the multiplex PCR reads in MiXCR, one entry per CDR3 protein. This table has approximately 470,000 distinct CDR3 sequences, 15% to 20% appearing once. These data also formed part of another study, on T cells in Graves' hyperthyroidism and ophthalmopathy.

The sequencing used peripheral blood mononuclear cells (PBMCs), collected at new diagnosis, from a patient treated with antithyroid drugs. All receptors derive from a man aged 40-55 years with Graves disease. Each CDR3 is given with its conserved first and last residue. D genes are given only for firm matches. The size entry is marked missing in some rows and otherwise reads once, few, many or a size class.

clone_size	v_call	j_call	d_call	cdr3_nt	cdr3_aa
many	TRBV12-3/TRBV12-4	TRBJ2-7	TRBD2	TGTGCCAGCAGTAACCGACTAGCGGGAAGCTCCTACGAGCAGTACTTC	CASSNRLAGSSYEQYF
many	TRBV5-1	TRBJ2-2	NA	TGCGCCAGCAGCGCGGGCGCCACCGGGGAGCTGTTTTTT	CASSAGATGELFF
many	TRBV5-1	TRBJ2-3	NA	TGTGCCAGCAGCTTGAAGAACACAGATACGCAGTATTTT	CASSLKNTDTQYF
many	TRBV3-1	TRBJ2-3	NA	TGTGCCAGCAGCCTATGGGTCGCAGATACGCAGTATTTT	CASSLWVADTQYF
many	TRBV7-2	TRBJ2-3	TRBD2	TGTGCCAGCAAATTAGCGGGGAGGAGCACAGATACGCAGTATTTT	CASKLAGRSTDTQYF
few	TRBV5-1	TRBJ1-1	TRBD1	TGCGCCAGCAGCTCCGGGACAGGGGGTCGAGGGTCCGGACTCAAAGACACTGAAGCTTTCTTT	CASSSGTGGRGSGLKDTEAFF
NA	TRBV19	TRBJ1-5	NA	TGTGCCAGTACCAGGGCCCTAAGAGGTCAGCCCCAGCATTTT	CASTRALRGQPQHF
many	TRBV5-5	TRBJ1-1	NA	TGTGCCAGCAGCTTGGACATTCGGGGCACTGAAGCTTTCTTT	CASSLDIRGTEAFF
many	TRBV18	TRBJ2-1	NA	TGTGCCAGCTCACCCGACAGAACCTACAATGAGCAGTTCTTC	CASSPDRTYNEQFF
few	TRBV2	TRBJ2-3	NA	TGTGCCAGCAGTGAATTATCGACGGTAGATACGCAGTATTTT	CASSELSTVDTQYF
many	TRBV20-1	TRBJ2-7	TRBD2	TGCAGTGCTGGCCCTAGCGGGAGAGGTCACGAGCAGTACTTC	CSAGPSGRGHEQYF
NA	TRBV11-3	TRBJ2-7	TRBD1	TGTGCCAGCAGCTTGACAGGGGGCAGTCCCTACGAGCAGTACTTC	CASSLTGGSPYEQYF
few	TRBV9	TRBJ2-7	NA	TGTGCCAGCAGCGTCAGGGCTAGCTCCTACGAGCAGTACTTC	CASSVRASSYEQYF
many	TRBV7-2	TRBJ2-1	TRBD2	TGTGCCAGCAGCTTAGCTTCTAGCGGGAGGTGGAATGAGCAGTTCTTC	CASSLASSGRWNEQFF
many	TRBV7-9	TRBJ2-1	NA	TGTGCCAGCACCGGACCCTCCTCCTACAATGAGCAGTTCTTC	CASTGPSSYNEQFF
many	TRBV6-9	TRBJ2-1	TRBD2	TGTGCCAGCAGTTACGAGGCTAGCGGGTACAATGAGCAGTTCTTC	CASSYEASGYNEQFF
NA	TRBV27	TRBJ2-3	TRBD2	TGTGCCAGCAGTCCCCCCCGACTAGCGGGTAGTCTCAGGGGCACAGATACGCAGTATTTT	CASSPPRLAGSLRGTDTQYF
many	TRBV12-3/TRBV12-4	TRBJ2-5	NA	TGTGCCAGCACCCGGGACAAACGGGGAGAGACCCAGTACTTC	CASTRDKRGETQYF
NA	TRBV7-9	TRBJ1-1	NA	TGTGCCAGCAGCGAGCCCCCGACGGACACTGAAGCTTTCTTT	CASSEPPTDTEAFF
NA	TRBV7-3	TRBJ2-3	TRBD2	TGTGCCAGCAGCCAAATCGGGACTAGCGGGATCACAGATACGCAGTATTTT	CASSQIGTSGITDTQYF
NA	TRBV3-1	TRBJ2-7	NA	TGTGCCAGCAGCCAAACTAGCAATCAGCAGTACTTC	CASSQTSNQQYF
many	TRBV3-1	TRBJ1-1	TRBD1	TGTGCCAGCAGCCAAGATTGGGGACAGGGTTTAGCTGAAGCTTTCTTT	CASSQDWGQGLAEAFF
NA	TRBV24-1	TRBJ2-1	TRBD2	TGTGCCACCGAAACAGCGGGATTATTTTACAATGAGCAGTTCTTC	CATETAGLFYNEQFF
NA	TRBV24-1	TRBJ2-2	NA	TGTGCCACTTCAGGAGCGGCCTACACCGGGGAGCTGTTTTTT	CATSGAAYTGELFF
NA	TRBV7-8	TRBJ2-4	NA	TGTGCCAGCAGCTTAGGGGGGAGACTAGCCAAAAACATTCAGTACTTC	CASSLGGRLAKNIQYF
NA	TRBV7-9	TRBJ1-6	NA	TGTGCCAGCAGCGTCGACAGGATATTAGATAATTCACCCCTCCACTTT	CASSVDRILDNSPLHF
many	TRBV6-2/TRBV6-3	TRBJ2-1	NA	TGTGCCAGCAGTTACTGGCCTCTCTCCTACAATGAGCAGTTCTTC	CASSYWPLSYNEQFF
NA	TRBV5-1	TRBJ2-7	TRBD2	TGCGCCAGCAGCTCGCCTCTACTAGCGGGAGACCCCTACGAGCAGTACTTC	CASSSPLLAGDPYEQYF
many	TRBV6-2/TRBV6-3	TRBJ2-7	TRBD1	TGTGCCAGCACCTACCACCAGGGACAGGGCACCTACGAGCAGTACTTC	CASTYHQGQGTYEQYF
few	TRBV5-4	TRBJ2-3	TRBD1	TGTGCCAGCAGCCCGGGACAGACCCCGGATACGCAGTATTTT	CASSPGQTPDTQYF